This TCR beta chain was observed in a study of blood T cell repertoires in COVID-19. J gave up 4 bases and V 4 bases, and 13 bases lay outside the gene matches. The CDR3 is 16 amino acids. Germline lookup yields CDR1 MNHEY and CDR2 SVGAGI. Study processing details: Estimation of nucleated cell counts relied on the amplification of reference gene primers. Profiled with immunoSEQ multiplex PCR; TCRdb holds only in-frame clones, not every one. Clonal size and the V and J genes are those of that table, whereas D and trimming came from the DNA. This sample has some 150,000 clones, with approximately 81% found just once.

This chain links TRBV6-5 with TRBJ2-7; 7 bases are a match to TRBD2. The TCR originated in a woman aged 60-75 years with active or convalescent COVID-19. The sequenced sample was peripheral blood. This CDR3 is CASSLMGGSPPYEQYF. CDR3 sequence (DNA): TGTGCCAGCAGTTTAATGGGCGGGAGCCCACCATACGAGCAGTACTTC.